This T cell receptor beta chain was identified in a study of T-cell memory formation after mild COVID-19. Overall study findings and caveats: Day 15 to 85 contracting clones showed balanced CD4/CD8; later expanders leaned CD4+. For second-wave clones that peaked at day 37, SARS-CoV-2 specificity went unverified.

This clonotype was counted a few times. Its cognate antigen is unknown. V dropped 6 bases and J dropped 1; count of bases not matched to a gene: 2. The CDR3 loop spans 14 amino acids. CDR1 and CDR2 (germline): MNHEY, SVGAGI. TCRdb re-called the 5' RACE reads through MiXCR, storing one row per CDR3 protein. The top ten clones hold roughly 21% of a sample with some 300,000 distinct CDR3 sequences, approximately 22% of them seen once. The chain employs TRBV6-5 and TRBJ2-3, with 9 bases aligning to TRBD2. Sample: PBMCs or a T cell subset sorted from them (not recorded which). This receptor was taken from a man between 18 and 29 years old who had mild COVID-19 (a few samples of this study predate the infection). Cell type and time point are not known. The CDR3 sequence: CASRIAGGTDTQYF. The CDR3 DNA is TGTGCCAGCAGGATAGCGGGGGGCACAGATACGCAGTATTTT.